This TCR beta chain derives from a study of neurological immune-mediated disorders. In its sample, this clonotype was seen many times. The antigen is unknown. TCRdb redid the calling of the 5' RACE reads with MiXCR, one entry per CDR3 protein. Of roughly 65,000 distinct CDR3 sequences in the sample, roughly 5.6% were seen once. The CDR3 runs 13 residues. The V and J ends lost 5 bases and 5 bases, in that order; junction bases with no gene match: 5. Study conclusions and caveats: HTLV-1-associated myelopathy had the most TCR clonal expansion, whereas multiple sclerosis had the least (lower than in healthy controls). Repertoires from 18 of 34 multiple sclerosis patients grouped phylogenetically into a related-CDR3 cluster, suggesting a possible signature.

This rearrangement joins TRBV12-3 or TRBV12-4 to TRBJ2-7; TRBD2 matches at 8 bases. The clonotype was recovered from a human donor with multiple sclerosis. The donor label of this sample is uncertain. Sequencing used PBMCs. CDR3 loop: CASSPPGGDEQYF. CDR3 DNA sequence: TGTGCCAGCAGTCCCCCGGGGGGGGACGAGCAGTACTTC.